Each of the 27 T cell receptor beta chains below was sequenced from the same sample in a study of T cell repertoires in cytomegalovirus infection. TCRdb recomputed calls from the reads with MiXCR, one row per CDR3 protein. The data show about 330,000 distinct CDR3 sequences, about 32% seen once. What these receptors recognize is not known. Sequences were derived from cultured PBMCs, sampled from culture after CMV antigen stimulation. All receptors derive from a human donor in good health (CMV status not recorded). Some clones in this sample may be carry-over from other donors' samples.

In this sample, this clonotype turned up a few times. The V and J genes are TRBV7-9 and TRBJ1-2, with 7 positions matching TRBD1. The germline V gene encodes CDR1 SEHNR and CDR2 FQNEAQ (reference sequence). Unmatched junction bases numbered 13, after V lost 2 bases and J lost 7 bases. This CDR3 spans 16 amino acids. The CDR3 bases are TGTGCCAGCAGCTTATCAACAGGGGTTCGGGTAACTGGCTACACCTTC. Translation: CASSLSTGVRVTGYTF.

The sample holds a few counts of this clonotype. This chain links TRBV6-6 with TRBJ2-7; D not resolved. V was cut by 2 bases and J by 2 bases, with 16 bases left in between. Germline CDR1 MNHNY, CDR2 SVGAGI (reference sequence). This CDR3 contains 16 residues. The CDR3 is CASSYPPAGMPYEQYF. Written as DNA, the CDR3 is TGTGCCAGCAGTTACCCCCCGGCAGGAATGCCCTACGAGCAGTACTTC.

This clonotype appeared a few times. This chain uses TRBV14 with TRBJ2-7; a weak D match, TRBD2 (5 bases). Trimming left V 2 bases short and J 6 bases short, with 14 bases between. The CDR3 consists of 14 residues. Germline V lookup: CDR1 SGHDN, CDR2 FVKESK. The CDR3 spells CASSQSRADPEQYV. In nucleotides, the CDR3 is TGTGCCAGCAGCCAATCGAGGGCCGACCCCGAGCAGTACGTC.

The chain links TRBV6-5 to TRBJ2-7; 10 positions agree with TRBD2. Germline-derived CDR1 and CDR2 are MNHEY and SVGAGI. CDR3 size: 15 residues. V trimming: 0 bases; J trimming: 4 bases; junction bases outside the gene matches: 3. The CDR3 here is CASSYSASGSYEQYF. In DNA form, the CDR3 reads TGTGCCAGCAGTTACTCGGCTAGCGGGAGTTACGAGCAGTACTTC.

The chain couples TRBV5-6 to TRBJ2-5; TRBD2 agrees at 7 bases. Germline loops: CDR1 SGHDT, CDR2 YYEEEE. The CDR3 is 15 residues long. V was clipped by 4 bases and J by 4 bases; unmatched bases: 10. The CDR3: CASSALSGLGETQYF. The CDR3, as DNA: TGTGCCAGCAGCGCTCTGAGCGGACTAGGAGAGACCCAGTACTTC.

This clonotype appeared a few times. V is TRBV6-2 or TRBV6-3 and J is TRBJ2-7, with a possible D match to TRBD1 (5 bases). The germline V gene encodes CDR1 MNHEY and CDR2 SVGEGT. The ends were cut back, 4 bases at V and 5 bases at J, with 15 bases in the middle. This CDR3 is built from 14 residues. The CDR3 here is CASSFDGRVDEQYV. The CDR3 DNA follows: TGTGCCAGCAGTTTCGACGGCAGGGTAGACGAGCAGTACGTC.

The V call is TRBV29-1, the J call TRBJ2-2; possibly TRBD2 for D (5 bases). The V and J ends lost 3 bases and 1 base respectively, with 6 bases between them. CDR1 and CDR2 (germline): SQVTM, ANQGSEA. This CDR3 is 13 amino acids long. This chain's CDR3 is CSVDEGNTGELFF. CDR3 nucleotide sequence: TGCAGCGTTGATGAGGGGAACACCGGGGAGCTGTTTTTT.

V and J are TRBV5-4 and TRBJ1-4, with D perhaps TRBD1 (6 bases). The V end lost 2 bases, the J end lost 0 bases, and 23 bases lay between the germline ends. CDR3 length: 20 residues. Germline CDR1 is SGHNT and CDR2 is YYREEE (reference sequence). As DNA, the CDR3 is TGTGCCAGCAGCTTTGGCGAGGGGGAAGACCGCATTGCAACTAATGAAAAACTGTTTTTT. Encoded protein: CASSFGEGEDRIATNEKLFF. The entire variable domain, with the rest obtained from reference TRBV5-4 and TRBJ1-4, is as follows: ETGVTQSPTHLIKTRGQQVTLRCSSQSGHNTVSWYQQALGQGPQFIFQYYREEENGRGNFPPRFSGLQFPNYSSELNVNALELDDSALYLCASSFGEGEDRIATNEKLFFGSGTQLSVL.

Concerning this clonotype: A read error is possible here, since a much larger clone lies one base away. The chain links TRBV7-6 to TRBJ2-3; 8 nucleotides match TRBD2. Germline V gives CDR1 SGHVS, CDR2 FNYEAQ. The CDR3 has 16 amino acids. V gave up 1 base and J gave up 5 bases; unmatched junction bases: 8. CDR3 residues: CASSLVSREVRDTQYF. CDR3 sequence (DNA): TGTGCCAGCAGCTTAGTCTCGCGGGAGGTTAGAGATACGCAGTATTTT.

This clonotype was counted ten times or more. This chain connects TRBV7-2 to TRBJ2-3; D gene unclear. Germline CDR1 reads SGHTA; CDR2 reads FQGNSA. This CDR3 region has 13 residues. The germline V and J ends were trimmed by 2 bases and 0 bases, with 3 bases remaining between them. CDR3 nucleotides: TGTGCCAGCAGCTTACCTAGCACAGATACGCAGTATTTT. Translated, it gives CASSLPSTDTQYF.

The V gene is TRBV2, the J gene TRBJ2-2, with D unclear. The CDR3 contains 15 residues. With 5 bases removed from V and 3 bases from J, the gap between germline ends came to 13 bases. CDR1 is SNHLY and CDR2 is FYNNEI in the germline V gene. The chain's CDR3 is CASSMVRGDTGELFF. DNA for the CDR3: TGTGCCAGCAGTATGGTTAGAGGTGACACCGGGGAGCTGTTTTTT.

V and J are TRBV6-1 and TRBJ2-7; D is undetermined. V was shortened by 5 bases and J by 3 bases, with 8 bases between the two germline ends. CDR3 size: 12 residues. Germline CDR1 is MNHNS and CDR2 is SASEGT. Here the CDR3 DNA reads TGTGCCAGCAGTTACCCTGACTACGAGCAGTACGTC. Protein product: CASSYPDYEQYV.

This chain connects TRBV6-2 or TRBV6-3 to TRBJ2-7, with D possibly called TRBD1 or TRBD2 (5 bases each). CDR3 length equals 13 residues. V was shortened by 0 bases and J by 7 bases, with 10 bases between the two germline ends. The germline CDR1 and CDR2 sequences are MNHEY and SVGEGT. CDR3 nucleotides: TGTGCCAGCAGTTACTCAGGGGAGCTGGAGCAGTACTTC. It is translated as CASSYSGELEQYF.

The chain couples TRBV5-1 to TRBJ2-1; 7 nucleotides line up with TRBD2. This CDR3 contains 15 residues. With V trimmed by 6 bases and J by 9 bases, 15 bases remained unmatched. Per the germline V gene, CDR1 is SGHRS and CDR2 is YFSETQ. CDR3 in amino acids: CASNPTGGSNPEQFF. In nucleotides, the CDR3 is TGCGCCAGCAACCCGACGGGCGGGAGCAATCCTGAGCAGTTCTTC.

V usage is TRBV7-9 and J usage is TRBJ2-1, with D possibly TRBD2 on 6 matching bases. The CDR3 loop spans 13 amino acids. Germline CDR1 and CDR2: SEHNR and FQNEAQ (reference sequence). V was cut by 5 bases and J by 10 bases, with 15 bases left in between. The CDR3 DNA reads as TGTGCCAGCAGCCCCGGGACTGGAAAAGAGCAGTTCTTC. Translating it yields CASSPGTGKEQFF.

This chain uses TRBV19 with TRBJ2-1, with D unclear. Trimming pared 7 bases from V and 6 bases from J, leaving 13 bases between. This CDR3 is built from 13 residues. From germline, CDR1 is LNHDA and CDR2 SQIVND (reference sequence). The CDR3 nucleotides are TGTGCCAGTACCATGGACGTGGGCAATGAGCAGTTCTTC. Translated, it gives CASTMDVGNEQFF.

CDR3 sequence: CASSWWQIREMRSYNEQFF. DNA for the CDR3: TGCGCCAGCAGCTGGTGGCAAATCAGGGAGATGAGGTCCTACAATGAGCAGTTCTTC. The rearrangement links TRBV5-1 to TRBJ2-1; D possibly matches TRBD1 or TRBD2 (5 bases each). CDR3 length equals 19 residues. Germline V gives CDR1 SGHRS, CDR2 YFSETQ. V lost 3 bases, J lost 1 base, and 23 bases lay in between.

The rearrangement joins TRBV12-3 or TRBV12-4 to TRBJ2-4, with 7 positions matching TRBD1. The CDR3 extends over 14 amino acids. The V gene end was trimmed by 5 bases and the J gene end by 5 bases; junction bases not matched to a gene: 6. For the CDR3, the DNA is TGTGCCAGCAGTACCCGGGACAGAGAAAACATTCAGTACTTC. The encoded protein is CASSTRDRENIQYF.

This clonotype was seen once. The V call is TRBV20-1, the J call TRBJ1-5, with TRBD1 as a possible D gene (6 bases). Trimming left V 4 bases short and J 7 bases short, with 14 bases between. Germline CDR1 DFQATT, CDR2 SNEGSKA (reference sequence). This CDR3 spans 13 amino acids. CDR3 in DNA: TGCAGTGCTAAAACAGGGTCGGCCCAGCCCCAGCATTTT. Amino acids: CSAKTGSAQPQHF.

This clonotype was observed a handful of times. The gene calls are TRBV7-2 and TRBJ2-7; 8 nucleotides match TRBD2. The CDR3 loop spans 15 amino acids. Per the germline V gene, CDR1 is SGHTA and CDR2 is FQGNSA. The junction had 7 bases not matched to a gene; V was cut back by 4 bases and J by 2 bases. The CDR3 DNA follows: TGTGCCAGCAGCTGGGGGGCAGCGGGAGCCTACGAGCAGTACTTC. As protein: CASSWGAAGAYEQYF.

J is TRBJ1-4 and V is TRBV5-6, with unresolved D. V lost 0 bases and J 5 bases, leaving 8 bases between the germline ends. There are 14 residues in the CDR3. Germline CDR1 is SGHDT and CDR2 is YYEEEE. CDR3 bases: TGTGCCAGCAGCTTGGGGGTTACCAATGAAAAACTGTTTTTT. As protein: CASSLGVTNEKLFF.

This clonotype was detected many times. This chain uses TRBV12-3 or TRBV12-4 with TRBJ1-4; D is ambiguous. The CDR3 has 13 amino acids. V was cut by 1 base and J by 10 bases, with 10 bases left in between. The CDR3 sequence is CASSLDGVGKLFF. CDR3 coding DNA: TGTGCCAGCAGTTTAGACGGGGTCGGAAAACTGTTTTTT.

The gene calls are TRBV10-3 and TRBJ1-6; D is ambiguous. V lost 8 bases, J lost 0 bases, and 14 bases lay in between. The CDR3 totals 16 residues. Germline V gene lookup returns CDR1 ENHRY and CDR2 SYGVKD. The CDR3 sequence: CAISTTASSYNSPLHF. The CDR3 DNA sequence: TGTGCCATCTCCACCACCGCTTCCTCCTATAATTCACCCCTCCACTTT.

This clonotype has a single count. V is TRBV3-1 and J is TRBJ2-1; D gene ambiguous. V lost 2 bases and J lost 2, with 13 bases in between. Per the germline V gene, CDR1 is LGHDT and CDR2 is YNNKEL (reference sequence). The length of the CDR3 is 16 residues. In nucleotides, the CDR3 is TGTGCCAGCAGCCAATCGGTGGCGCGAACCTACAATGAGCAGTTCTTC. Its protein is CASSQSVARTYNEQFF.

The chain couples TRBV12-3 or TRBV12-4 to TRBJ2-3, with TRBD2 matching over 9 bases. Trimming took 6 bases from V and 6 from J; bases not matched to a gene: 16. The CDR3 extends over 17 amino acids. In DNA form, the CDR3 reads TGTGCCAGCAGCGCTAGGGTTGCGGGAGGGTTCGAGGATACGCAGTATTTT. This translates into CASSARVAGGFEDTQYF.

The chain couples TRBV5-6 to TRBJ2-3, with D possibly being TRBD1 or TRBD2 (5 bases each). The V end lost 1 base, the J end lost 0 bases, and 12 bases lay between the germline ends. The CDR3 spans 16 residues. The germline gives CDR1 SGHDT, CDR2 YYEEEE. The DNA of the CDR3 is TGTGCCAGCAGCTTGATGGGGGTAGCTAGCACAGATACGCAGTATTTT. Amino acid sequence: CASSLMGVASTDTQYF. The variable domain in full, with the rest retrieved from reference TRBV5-6 and TRBJ2-3, is DAGVTQSPTHLIKTRGQQVTLRCSPKSGHDTVSWYQQALGQGPQFIFQYYEEEERQRGNFPDRFSGHQFPNYSSELNVNALLLGDSALYLCASSLMGVASTDTQYFGPGTRLTVL.

The chain carries TRBV7-6 and TRBJ2-7; maybe TRBD1 (6 bases). Germline V gene data show CDR1 as SGHVS and CDR2 as FNYEAQ. This CDR3 region has 16 residues. V was pared by 1 base and J by 2 bases, with 15 bases between. The CDR3 sequence is CASSLGEGVGAYEQYF. Written as DNA, the CDR3 is TGTGCCAGCAGCTTAGGAGAGGGGGTGGGGGCCTACGAGCAGTACTTC.